The entry below describes one T cell receptor beta chain. Antigen specificity is unknown. The data originate from a study of CD8+ T cells in alopecia areata. Overall study results and limits: Relative to normal scalp, lesional scalp, especially alopecia totalis/universalis, showed higher clonality. Besides other cells, scalp samples also yield sequences of resident alphabeta T cells from normal skin.

Sequencing templates came from extracted RNA that was reverse transcribed into cDNA. Method: immunoSEQ multiplex PCR; TCRdb's copy keeps in-frame clones and lacks some. Found here are some 160,000 clones, approximately 60% of them singletons; the top ten hold 30% to 45%. Sorted out of PBMCs were CD4+ T cells and CD8+ T cells. This CDR3 comprises 17 residues. With 3 bases clipped from V and 2 bases from J, the junction kept 10 bases outside the gene matches. Germline loops: CDR1 SGDLS, CDR2 YYNGEE. This chain joins TRBV9 and TRBJ2-2, with 7 bases lining up with TRBD1. The receptor's source is a human donor in good health. Material: CD8+ T cells sorted from blood. CDR3 DNA sequence: TGTGCCAGCAGCGACCCATATGGGACAGCCAACACCGGGGAGCTGTTTTTT. It is translated as CASSDPYGTANTGELFF.